This TCR beta chain was observed in a study of beta chain features in type 1 diabetes. Remarks on this clone: Its matching antigen is unknown.

Whole-study findings and limits: Shorter TCRB CDR3s, moderately but significantly so, were found in Type 1 diabetes patients in all four CD4+ subsets.

Using CD45RO/CCR7/CD25/CD127/CD95/CD27, CD4+ naive, central memory, regulatory and stem cell-like memory cells were sorted. Once sorted, every population was more than 98% pure. Of the isolated RNA, all was reverse transcribed, and so the sequenced material was expressed TCRB transcripts. The method was immunoSEQ multiplex PCR; TCRdb's version includes in-frame clones alone and lacks a portion of them. The profile shows around 650,000 clones, 12% of them singletons. The specimen sequenced was naive CD4+ T cells from blood. The TCR originated in a man between 25 and 39 years old with type 1 diabetes.

For the CDR3, the DNA is TGTGCCTGGAGCCCGATGGTGACTGGCTACACCTTC. Its protein product is CAWSPMVTGYTF. The rearrangement uses TRBV30 and TRBJ1-2; no reliable D call. Trimming shortened V by 3 bases and J by 7 bases, and 12 bases separated the two germline ends. The CDR3 contains 12 residues. The germline CDR1 and CDR2 sequences are GTSNPN and SVGIG (reference sequence).